This is a list of T cell receptor beta chains from one sample in a study of identical twins. TCRdb recomputed calls from the 5' RACE reads with MiXCR, one row per CDR3 protein. The sample lists approximately 230,000 distinct CDR3 sequences, 6.5% occurring once. The data were also submitted as part of a second study, on T cells expressing NK-cell markers.

The sequenced sample consisted of CD8+ T cells sorted from blood. Receptors originate from a woman under 30 in good health. Both conserved end residues are part of each CDR3. The D gene is left open where the match is weak. The listing skips clone size in some rows; elsewhere it reads once, few, many or a size class.

>TRBJ2-7|few|NA|TRBV10-3
CATWSGGYEQYF
TGTGCCACCTGGAGCGGAGGGTACGAGCAGTACTTC
>TRBJ1-1|many|NA|TRBV5-5
CASSLEQNTEAFF
TGTGCCAGCAGCTTGGAACAGAACACTGAAGCTTTCTTT
>TRBJ2-3|NA|NA|TRBV5-1
CASSPLGLRTDTQYF
TGCGCCAGCAGCCCGCTCGGACTCCGCACAGATACGCAGTATTTT
>TRBJ1-2|NA|NA|TRBV18
CASSPRHTYYYGYTF
TGTGCCAGCTCACCCCGACATACTTATTACTATGGCTACACCTTC
>TRBJ2-1|NA|TRBD2|TRBV6-1
CASSELAGYNEQFF
TGTGCCAGCAGTGAACTAGCGGGGTACAATGAGCAGTTCTTC
>TRBJ2-1|few|TRBD2|TRBV20-1
CSASGGSSVLILYNEQFF
TGCAGTGCGAGCGGGGGATCTAGCGTACTGATCTTATACAATGAGCAGTTCTTC
>TRBJ2-7|NA|TRBD1|TRBV6-1
CASIGQAGYEQYF
TGTGCCAGCATCGGACAGGCCGGTTACGAGCAGTACTTC
>TRBJ2-2|many|NA|TRBV3-1
CASSQWAGELFF
TGTGCCAGCAGCCAATGGGCCGGGGAGCTGTTTTTT
>TRBJ2-3|NA|NA|TRBV2
CASSARGSGQLDTQYF
TGTGCCAGCAGTGCCCGCGGAAGCGGCCAATTAGATACGCAGTATTTT
>TRBJ2-7|many|NA|TRBV7-2
CASSYRQNYYEQYF
TGTGCCAGCAGCTACAGACAGAATTATTACGAGCAGTACTTC
>TRBJ2-5|few|NA|TRBV9
CASSSPQGAEETQYF
TGTGCCAGCAGCTCCCCCCAAGGGGCCGAAGAGACCCAGTACTTC
>TRBJ1-1|few|NA|TRBV2
CASSEVLGVSTEAFF
TGTGCCAGCAGTGAAGTACTGGGAGTCAGCACTGAAGCTTTCTTT
>TRBJ1-6|NA|TRBD1|TRBV20-1
CSALRQGDSYNSPLHF
TGCAGTGCCCTCAGACAGGGCGACTCCTATAATTCACCCCTCCACTTT
>TRBJ2-1|few|NA|TRBV14
CASSQGQGLYNEQFF
TGTGCCAGCAGCCAGGGGCAGGGATTGTACAATGAGCAGTTCTTC
>TRBJ1-1|few|TRBD1|TRBV27
CASSFARGREAFF
TGTGCCAGCAGTTTCGCGAGGGGGCGGGAAGCTTTCTTT
>TRBJ2-2|NA|TRBD2|TRBV4-1
CASSRGGTSAGELFF
TGCGCCAGCAGCCGAGGCGGGACTAGCGCCGGGGAGCTGTTTTTT
>TRBJ2-7|NA|NA|TRBV5-6
CASSLGRSTYEQYF
TGTGCCAGCAGCTTGGGCCGCAGCACCTACGAGCAGTACTTC
>TRBJ1-2|many|NA|TRBV12-3/TRBV12-4
CASSFGRGNDGYTF
TGTGCCAGCAGTTTCGGCCGAGGGAATGATGGCTACACCTTC
>TRBJ1-4|NA|NA|TRBV21-1
CASSKAPGGRDEKLFF
TGTGCCAGCAGTAAAGCCCCGGGCGGACGGGATGAAAAACTGTTTTTT